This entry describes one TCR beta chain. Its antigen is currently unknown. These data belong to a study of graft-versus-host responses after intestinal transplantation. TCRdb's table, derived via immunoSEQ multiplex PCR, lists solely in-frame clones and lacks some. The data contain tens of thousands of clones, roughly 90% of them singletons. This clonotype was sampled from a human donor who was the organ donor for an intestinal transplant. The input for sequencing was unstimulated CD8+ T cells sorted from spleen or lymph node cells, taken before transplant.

The CDR3 loop reads CATSRDRDLNTGELFF. In DNA, the CDR3 is TGTGCCACCAGCAGAGACAGGGATCTGAACACCGGGGAGCTGTTTTTT. The chain combines TRBV15 with TRBJ2-2; a possible D gene is TRBD1 (5 bases). The CDR3 is 16 amino acids. The germline V gene encodes CDR1 LNHNV and CDR2 YYDKDF (reference sequence). The V end was cut by 0 bases, the J end by 1 base, with 9 bases between.